This TCR beta chain was sequenced for a study of blood T cell repertoires in COVID-19. The method was immunoSEQ multiplex PCR; TCRdb's version includes in-frame clones alone and lacks a portion of them. Altogether roughly 250,000 clones are present, 65% to 90% being singletons, with the ten largest covering more than 4.5%. The CDR3 length is 14 residues. Looked up from germline, CDR1 is SGHRS and CDR2 is YFSETQ. Trimming took 6 bases from V and 3 from J; bases not matched to a gene: 8. This TCR came from an elderly woman with active or convalescent COVID-19. The chain has TRBV5-1 and TRBJ2-7; 8 nucleotides agree with TRBD2. Sequencing was carried out using peripheral blood. CDR3 DNA: TGCGCCAGCACGCTGACGGGGGGGATCTACGAGCAGTACTTC. Its protein is CASTLTGGIYEQYF.